This entry concerns a single TCR beta chain. Its antigen is not identified. The entry originates in a study of PD-1 blockade in classical Hodgkin lymphoma. Study-level points and caveats: While CD8+ TCR diversity did not rise significantly by C4D1, CD4+ TCR diversity did. Healthy donors reportedly exceeded newly diagnosed patients in baseline TCR diversity. When nivolumab was started under 1 year after ASCT, patients were excluded.

Brentuximab vedotin exposure varied among the patients, all of whom had relapsed after autologous stem cell transplantation. Best outcomes ranged across complete response, partial response and progressive disease. Germline CDR1 SGHRS, CDR2 YFSETQ. Trimming shortened V by 0 bases and J by 6 bases, and 9 bases separated the two germline ends. The CDR3 length is 13 residues. Generated by immunoSEQ multiplex PCR, the TCRdb table keeps only in-frame clones and is missing some. Of approximately 59,000 clones in the sample, approximately 89% were seen once. This sequence originates from a human donor with classical Hodgkin lymphoma. The rearrangement links TRBV5-1 to TRBJ1-2, with D maybe TRBD1 (5 bases). Sequenced here: peripheral blood mononuclear cells (PBMCs), sampled before the second cycle of nivolumab. The CDR3 sequence: CASSLGDGDGYTF. Written as DNA, the CDR3 is TGCGCCAGCAGCTTGGGGGACGGGGATGGCTACACCTTC.